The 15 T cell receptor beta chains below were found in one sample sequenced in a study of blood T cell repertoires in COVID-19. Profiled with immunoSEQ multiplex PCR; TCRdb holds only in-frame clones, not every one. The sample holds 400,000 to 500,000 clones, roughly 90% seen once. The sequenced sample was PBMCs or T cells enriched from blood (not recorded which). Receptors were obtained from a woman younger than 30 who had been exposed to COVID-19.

CDR3 protein: CASSPQRDSNSPLHF. For the CDR3, the DNA is TGTGCCAGCTCACCCCAACGCGACAGTAATTCACCCCTCCACTTT. V usage is TRBV18 and J usage is TRBJ1-6; D might be TRBD1 (5 bases). The CDR3 totals 15 residues. V lost 3 bases to trimming and J lost 6 bases, with 12 bases between them. The germline V gene encodes CDR1 KGHSH and CDR2 LQKENI.

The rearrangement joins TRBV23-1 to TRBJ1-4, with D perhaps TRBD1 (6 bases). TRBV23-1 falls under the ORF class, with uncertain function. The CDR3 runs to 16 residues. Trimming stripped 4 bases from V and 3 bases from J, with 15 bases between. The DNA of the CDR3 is TGCGCCAGCAGTCGGTGGAACAGGGCCTCTAATGAAAAACTGTTTTTT. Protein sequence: CASSRWNRASNEKLFF.

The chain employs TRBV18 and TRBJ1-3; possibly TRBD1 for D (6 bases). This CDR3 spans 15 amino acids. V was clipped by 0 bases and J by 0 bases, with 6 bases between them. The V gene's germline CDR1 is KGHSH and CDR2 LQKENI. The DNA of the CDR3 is TGTGCCAGCTCACCACCCAGGGGCTCTGGAAACACCATATATTTT. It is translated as CASSPPRGSGNTIYF.

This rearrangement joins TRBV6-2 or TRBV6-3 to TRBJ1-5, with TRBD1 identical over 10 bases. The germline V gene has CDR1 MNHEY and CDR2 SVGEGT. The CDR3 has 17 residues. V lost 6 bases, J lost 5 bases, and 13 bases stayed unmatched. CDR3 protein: CASSPKGGQGMDQPQHF. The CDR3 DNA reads TGTGCCAGCAGCCCTAAGGGGGGACAGGGGATGGATCAGCCCCAGCATTTT.

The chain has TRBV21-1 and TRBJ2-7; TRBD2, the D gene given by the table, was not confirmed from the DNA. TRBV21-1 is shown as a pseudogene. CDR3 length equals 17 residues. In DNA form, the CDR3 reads TGTGCCAGCAGCTCCGGGACTAGCGGGGGGCCCACCTACGAGCAGTACTTC. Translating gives CASSSGTSGGPTYEQYF.

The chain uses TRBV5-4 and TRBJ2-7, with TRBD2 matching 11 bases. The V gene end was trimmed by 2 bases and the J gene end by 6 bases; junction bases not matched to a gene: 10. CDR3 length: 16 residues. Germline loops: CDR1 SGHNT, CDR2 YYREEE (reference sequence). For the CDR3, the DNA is TGTGCCAGCAGCTTAAGGGGACTAGCGGAATCAGGCGAGCAGTACTTC. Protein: CASSLRGLAESGEQYF.

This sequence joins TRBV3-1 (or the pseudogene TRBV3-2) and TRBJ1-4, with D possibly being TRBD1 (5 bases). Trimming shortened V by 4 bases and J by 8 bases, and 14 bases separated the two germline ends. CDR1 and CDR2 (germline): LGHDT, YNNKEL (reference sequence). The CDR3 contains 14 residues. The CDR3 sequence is CASSRDSEWEKLFF. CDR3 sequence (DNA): TGTGCCAGCAGCCGGGACTCAGAGTGGGAAAAACTGTTTTTT.

The CDR3 bases are TGTGCCAGCAGTTTCAGGACAGGGTTCGATGAGCAGTTCTTC. It specifies CASSFRTGFDEQFF. The J gene is TRBJ2-1, the V gene TRBV28; 8 positions agree with TRBD1. The V gene's germline CDR1 is MDHEN and CDR2 SYDVKM. V trimming: 3 bases; J trimming: 8 bases; junction bases outside the gene matches: 6. The CDR3 consists of 14 residues. Full variable domain (missing parts from reference TRBV28 and TRBJ2-1): DVKVTQSSRYLVKRTGEKVFLECVQDMDHENMFWYRQDPGLGLRLIYFSYDVKMKEKGDIPEGYSVSREKKERFSLILESASTNQTSMYLCASSFRTGFDEQFFGPGTRLTVL.

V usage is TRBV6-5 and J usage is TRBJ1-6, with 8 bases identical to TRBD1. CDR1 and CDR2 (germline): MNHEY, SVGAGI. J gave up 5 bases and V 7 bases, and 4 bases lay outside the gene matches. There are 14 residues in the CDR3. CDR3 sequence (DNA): TGTGCCAGCAACCCGACAGGGGATAATTCACCCCTCCACTTT. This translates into CASNPTGDNSPLHF.

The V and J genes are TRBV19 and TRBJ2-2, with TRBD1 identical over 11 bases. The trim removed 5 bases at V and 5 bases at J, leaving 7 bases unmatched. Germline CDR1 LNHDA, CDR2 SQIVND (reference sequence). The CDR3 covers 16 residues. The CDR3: CASSPPGQGVTGELFF. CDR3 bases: TGTGCCAGTAGTCCGCCGGGACAGGGGGTAACCGGGGAGCTGTTTTTT.

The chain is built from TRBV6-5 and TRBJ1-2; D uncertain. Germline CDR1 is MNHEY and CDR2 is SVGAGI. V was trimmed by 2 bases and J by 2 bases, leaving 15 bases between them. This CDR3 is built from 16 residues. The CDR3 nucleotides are TGTGCCAGCAGTTACGAGCGCATCCCCCGCAACTATGGCTACACCTTC. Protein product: CASSYERIPRNYGYTF.

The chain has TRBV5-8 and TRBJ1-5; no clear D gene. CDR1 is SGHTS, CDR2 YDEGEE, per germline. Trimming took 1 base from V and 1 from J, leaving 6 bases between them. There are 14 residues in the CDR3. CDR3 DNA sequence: TGTGCCAGCAGCTTGTACACGAGCAATCAGCCCCAGCATTTT. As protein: CASSLYTSNQPQHF. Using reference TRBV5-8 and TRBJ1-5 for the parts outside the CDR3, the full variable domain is EAGVTQSPTHLIKTRGQQATLRCSPISGHTSVYWYQQALGLGLQFLLWYDEGEERNRGNFPPRFSGRQFPNYSSELNVNALELEDSALYLCASSLYTSNQPQHFGDGTRLSIL.

CDR3 DNA sequence: TGTGCCAGCAGCTTGACAGAGCTCAACTATGGCTACACCTTC. Protein: CASSLTELNYGYTF. The V and J genes are TRBV7-9 and TRBJ1-2, with D maybe TRBD1 (5 bases). Trimming removed 3 bases at V and 2 bases at J, with 10 bases between. The CDR3 consists of 14 residues. The germline gives CDR1 SEHNR, CDR2 FQNEAQ (reference sequence).

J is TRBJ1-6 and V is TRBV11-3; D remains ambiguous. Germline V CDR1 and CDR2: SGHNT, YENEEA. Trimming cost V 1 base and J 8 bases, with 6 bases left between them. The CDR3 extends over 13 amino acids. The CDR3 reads CASSLVADSPLHF. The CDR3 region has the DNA TGTGCCAGCAGCTTAGTAGCGGATTCACCCCTCCACTTT.

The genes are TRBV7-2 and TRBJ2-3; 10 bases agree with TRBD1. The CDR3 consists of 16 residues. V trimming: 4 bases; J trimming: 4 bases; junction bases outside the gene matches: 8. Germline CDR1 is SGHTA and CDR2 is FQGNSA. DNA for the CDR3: TGTGCCAGCAGCTCTCGACAGGGGGCGGTCGCAGATACGCAGTATTTT. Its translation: CASSSRQGAVADTQYF.